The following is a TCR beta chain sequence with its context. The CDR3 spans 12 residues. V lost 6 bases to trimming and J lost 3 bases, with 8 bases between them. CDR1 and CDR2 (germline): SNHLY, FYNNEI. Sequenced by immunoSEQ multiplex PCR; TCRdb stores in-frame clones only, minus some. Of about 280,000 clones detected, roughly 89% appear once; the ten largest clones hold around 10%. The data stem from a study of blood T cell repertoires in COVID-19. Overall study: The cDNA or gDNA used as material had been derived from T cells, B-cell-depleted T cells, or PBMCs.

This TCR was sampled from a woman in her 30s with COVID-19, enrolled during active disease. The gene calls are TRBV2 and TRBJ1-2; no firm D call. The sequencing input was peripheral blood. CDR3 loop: CASRNSYYGYTF. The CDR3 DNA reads TGTGCCAGCAGAAACAGTTACTATGGCTACACCTTC.